This T cell receptor (beta chain) was sequenced in a study of Ad26.COV2.S vaccination and SARS-CoV-2 variants. Study-level information: Donor had been placed in the Ad26.COV2.S arm of the COV1001 trial. Findings of the study overall: Spike-specific CD8+ and CD4+ T cell responses reportedly showed substantial breadth after vaccination.

Unmatched junction bases numbered 12, after V lost 6 bases and J lost 5 bases. Germline CDR1 MGHRA, CDR2 YSYEKL. The length of the CDR3 is 15 residues. Regarding treatment: around 19 received Ad26.COV2.S at low or high dose, single or two shots; about 5 received placebo; per-sample allocation not given. Specimens were obtained on day 63 following the first vaccine or placebo injection. Profiled with immunoSEQ multiplex PCR; TCRdb holds only in-frame clones, not every one. Counted here are a few hundred thousand clones, 80% to 90% occurring once; the ten biggest clones make up 3% to 4%. To note about this clone: Its antigen is still unknown.

The clonotype was recovered from a person aged 18-60 years who received the Ad26.COV2.S COVID-19 vaccine or a placebo. V is TRBV4-1 and J is TRBJ2-7; the match to TRBD1 covers 8 bases. The source material was peripheral blood, sampled in a trial of Ad26.COV2.S vaccine versus placebo. CDR3 loop: CASSQPGTGINEQYF. The CDR3 DNA reads TGCGCCAGCAGTCAACCCGGGACAGGAATTAACGAGCAGTACTTC.